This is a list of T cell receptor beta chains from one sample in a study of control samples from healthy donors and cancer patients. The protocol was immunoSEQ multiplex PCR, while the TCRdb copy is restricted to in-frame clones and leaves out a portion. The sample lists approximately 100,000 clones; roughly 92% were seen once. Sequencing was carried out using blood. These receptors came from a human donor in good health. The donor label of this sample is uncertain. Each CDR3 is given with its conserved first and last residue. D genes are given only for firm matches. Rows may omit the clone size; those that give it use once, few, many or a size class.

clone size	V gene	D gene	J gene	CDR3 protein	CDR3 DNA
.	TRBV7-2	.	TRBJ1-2	CASSLIGGQSYGYTF	TGTGCCAGCAGCTTAATAGGCGGACAGTCATATGGCTACACCTTC
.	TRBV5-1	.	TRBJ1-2	CASSYQGQGYTF	TGCGCCAGCAGCTACCAGGGGCAAGGCTACACCTTC
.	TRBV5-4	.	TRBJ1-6	CASSPDNSPLHF	TGTGCCAGCAGTCCGGATAATTCACCCCTCCACTTT
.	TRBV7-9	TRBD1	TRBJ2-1	CASSRTGVGEQFF	TGTGCCAGCAGCCGGACAGGGGTAGGAGAGCAGTTCTTC
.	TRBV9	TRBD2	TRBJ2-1	CASSVAEGGRGGLGEQFF	TGTGCCAGCAGCGTAGCCGAAGGTGGGCGGGGGGGCCTCGGTGAGCAGTTCTTC
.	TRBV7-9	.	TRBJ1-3	CASSPSDRHPRLF	TGTGCCAGCAGCCCATCCGACAGGCACCCCCGGCTTTTT
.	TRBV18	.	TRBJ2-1	CASSQTSTDYNEQFF	TGTGCCAGCTCTCAAACTTCGACGGACTACAATGAGCAGTTCTTC
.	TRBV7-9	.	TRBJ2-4	CASSSGVAEGIQYF	TGTGCCAGCAGCTCCGGGGTAGCCGAGGGCATTCAGTACTTC
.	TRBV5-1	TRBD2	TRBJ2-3	CASSPGLAGVTDTQYF	TGCGCCAGCAGCCCGGGACTAGCGGGGGTTACAGATACGCAGTATTTT
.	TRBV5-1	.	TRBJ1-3	CASSENVGGSSGNTIYF	TGCGCCAGCAGCGAAAATGTGGGGGGTAGCTCTGGAAACACCATATATTTT
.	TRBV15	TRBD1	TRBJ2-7	CATSPEVHRGYEQYF	TGTGCCACCAGCCCAGAGGTTCACAGGGGCTACGAGCAGTACTTC
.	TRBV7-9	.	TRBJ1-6	CASSFRDSPLHF	TGTGCCAGCAGCTTCAGGGATTCACCCCTCCACTTT
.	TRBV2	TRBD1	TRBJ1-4	CASSDVGQGGKYNEKLFF	TGTGCCAGCAGTGACGTAGGACAGGGAGGGAAATATAATGAAAAACTGTTTTTT
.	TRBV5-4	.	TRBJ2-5	CASSYGETQYF	TGTGCCAGCAGCTATGGGGAGACCCAGTACTTC
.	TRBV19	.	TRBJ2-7	CASNTYGDEQYF	TGTGCCAGTAATACGTACGGGGACGAGCAGTACTTC
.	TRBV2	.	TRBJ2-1	CASRAQSRGHNEQFF	TGTGCCAGCAGGGCTCAGAGCCGAGGGCACAATGAGCAGTTCTTC
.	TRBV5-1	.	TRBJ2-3	CASSFTTGGTDTQYF	TGCGCCAGCAGCTTCACTACGGGGGGCACAGATACGCAGTATTTT
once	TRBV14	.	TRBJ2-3	CASSLTTDTQYF	TGTGCCAGCAGCCTCACCACAGATACGCAGTATTTT
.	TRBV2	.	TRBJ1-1	CASGRVNTEAFF	TGTGCCAGCGGACGGGTGAACACTGAAGCTTTCTTT
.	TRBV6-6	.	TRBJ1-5	CASSYSGGGNQPQHF	TGTGCCAGCAGTTACTCGGGGGGCGGCAATCAGCCCCAGCATTTT
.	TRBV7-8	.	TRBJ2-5	CASSLTGGAETQYF	TGTGCCAGCAGCTTAACTGGAGGGGCAGAGACCCAGTACTTC
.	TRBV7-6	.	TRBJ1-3	CASSLKVAASGNTIYF	TGTGCCAGCAGCTTAAAGGTGGCAGCCTCTGGAAACACCATATATTTT
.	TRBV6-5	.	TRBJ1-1	CASSYGSQGLTEAFF	TGTGCCAGCAGTTATGGTTCCCAGGGGTTGACTGAAGCTTTCTTT
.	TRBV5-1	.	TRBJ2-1	CASRATENNEQFF	TGCGCCAGCAGGGCCACGGAAAACAATGAGCAGTTCTTC
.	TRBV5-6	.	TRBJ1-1	CASSLWQGFGEAFF	TGTGCCAGCAGCTTGTGGCAGGGGTTCGGTGAAGCTTTCTTT
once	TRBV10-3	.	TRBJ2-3	CAIRDLTYTDTQYF	TGTGCCATCCGGGACTTGACTTACACAGATACGCAGTATTTT